The next 4 T cell receptor beta chains were all read from a single sample in a study of blood T cell repertoires in COVID-19. The repertoire was sequenced with immunoSEQ multiplex PCR; TCRdb's copy has only in-frame clones and lacks some. In the table there are about 380,000 clones, more than 75% of which are singletons. Input material: PBMCs or T cells enriched from blood (not recorded which). These receptors were collected from a woman between 18 and 29 years old who had recovered from COVID-19.

The CDR3 here is CASSSGVLSAYNSPLHF. DNA for the CDR3: TGTGCCAGTAGCTCAGGGGTGCTGAGCGCCTATAATTCACCCCTCCACTTT. The chain recombines TRBV19 with TRBJ1-6; the D gene is possibly TRBD1 (6 bases). V was clipped by 6 bases and J by 2 bases, with 17 bases between them. Per germline, CDR1 LNHDA and CDR2 SQIVND (reference sequence). The CDR3 length is 17 residues.

This clone was seen once. A junction boundary mismatches the germline segment, possibly from a read error. The V gene is TRBV3-1 (or the pseudogene TRBV3-2), the J gene TRBJ2-4, with 10 bases identical to TRBD2. The CDR3 loop spans 11 amino acids. Germline CDR1 is LGHDT and CDR2 is YNNKEL (reference sequence). CDR3 protein: CASSHSGGLHF. The DNA for the CDR3 is TGTGCCAGCAGCCATAGCGGGGGGTTGCACTTC.

CDR3 region: CASSFRTDTQYF. For the CDR3, the DNA is TGTGCCAGCAGTTTCCGGACAGATACGCAGTATTTT. The J gene is TRBJ2-3, the V gene TRBV7-9; no firm D call. The germline gives CDR1 SEHNR, CDR2 FQNEAQ (reference sequence). V was shortened by 6 bases and J by 3 bases, with 7 bases between the two germline ends. The CDR3 runs to 12 residues.

The chain joins TRBV4-3 to TRBJ1-1; 7 bases line up with TRBD1. CDR3 length: 14 amino acids. Unmatched junction bases numbered 6, after V lost 4 bases and J lost 4 bases. CDR1 LGHNA and CDR2 YSLEER come from the germline V gene. The DNA of the CDR3 is TGCGCCAGCAGCCCAGAGGGGGCGGGCACTGAAGCTTTCTTT. Amino acids: CASSPEGAGTEAFF.